This passage covers 4 T cell receptor beta chains from one sample sequenced in a study of regulatory T cells in long-lasting Graves disease. Regarding time point: persistent/refractory GD, antithyroid drugs over 5 years with positive TRAb. The TCR library was made from RNA that had been extracted from PBMCs in TRIzol. Assembly of TCR beta libraries relied on iRepertoire HTBI primers together with Arm-PCR of CDR3 regions. MiXCR was run by TCRdb on the multiplex PCR reads, yielding one entry per CDR3 protein. The data hold some 370,000 distinct CDR3 sequences, with roughly 20% observed a single time. Material: peripheral blood mononuclear cells (PBMCs), obtained when the disease was refractory, from a patient treated with antithyroid drugs. The receptors stem from a female donor with Graves disease.

Note on this clonotype: A read error is possible here, since a much larger clone lies one base away. The rearrangement uses TRBV6-2 or TRBV6-3 and TRBJ2-5, with 9 bases that match TRBD2. Looked up from germline, CDR1 is MNHEY and CDR2 is SVGEGT. The V segment lost 2 bases and the J segment 3 bases; nucleotides outside the gene matches: 4. The CDR3 runs 15 residues. In DNA, the CDR3 is TGTGCCAGCAGTTACGGCGGGGGGGCCGAAGAGACCCAGTACTTC. It encodes CASSYGGGAEETQYF.

This clonotype has at least ten counts. The chain carries TRBV20-1 and TRBJ2-2; 7 bases line up with TRBD2. CDR3 length: 13 amino acids. Trimming at V came to 3 bases and at J to 7 bases, leaving 5 bases not matched to a gene. Germline V gene data show CDR1 as DFQATT and CDR2 as SNEGSKA (reference sequence). The CDR3 region is CSASRREDGELFF. The CDR3 nucleotides are TGCAGTGCTAGTCGTCGGGAGGACGGGGAGCTGTTTTTT.

Ten or more counts support this clonotype. The chain is built from TRBV28 and TRBJ2-7, with TRBD2 matching 16 bases. The CDR3 has 16 amino acids. The germline gives CDR1 MDHEN, CDR2 SYDVKM. Losses at the gene ends were 2 bases for V and 3 bases for J; bases not matched to a gene: 1. The CDR3 DNA reads as TGTGCCAGCAGTTTAGGGACTAGCGGGAGGGGCTACGAGCAGTACTTC. This codes for CASSLGTSGRGYEQYF.

In the case of this clonotype: This could be a read error, since a much larger clone is one nucleotide away. CDR3 coding DNA: TGTGCCAGCAGCCTGACTAGCGGGAGGTCCCATGAGCAGTTCTTC. This codes for CASSLTSGRSHEQFF. The chain recombines TRBV2 with TRBJ2-1; 13 bases agree with TRBD2. The V and J ends lost 6 bases and 8 bases, in that order; junction bases with no gene match: 7. Germline CDR1 SNHLY, CDR2 FYNNEI. The CDR3 has 15 amino acids. The whole variable domain, filled in from reference TRBV2 and TRBJ2-1, reads EPEVTQTPSHQVTQMGQEVILRCVPISNHLYFYWYRQILGQKVEFLVSFYNNEISEKSEIFDDQFSVERPDGSNFTLKIRSTKLEDSAMYFCASSLTSGRSHEQFFGPGTRLTVL.